These 15 T cell receptor beta chains were all obtained from the same sample, sequenced in a study of blood T cells in healthy people across ages. A second PCR of about 7 to 12 cycles used a sample-barcoded 5' primer and a J-beta primer mix. TCRdb re-derived calls from the 5' RACE reads in MiXCR, one entry per CDR3 protein. The sample has 1.2 million to 1.5 million distinct CDR3 sequences; 42% are singletons. The sample comprised blood. The receptors come from a woman aged 18-30 years in good health.

The chain uses TRBV6-2 or TRBV6-3 and TRBJ1-5, with D possibly being TRBD1 (6 bases). Trimming removed 2 bases at V and 7 bases at J, with 15 bases between. Germline values: CDR1 MNHEY, CDR2 SVGEGT. The CDR3 spans 15 residues. CDR3 residues: CASSYSGRGRQPQHF. The CDR3, as DNA: TGTGCCAGCAGTTACAGCGGCAGGGGAAGGCAGCCCCAGCATTTT.

This chain uses TRBV3-1 with TRBJ1-1; D gene uncertain. Trimming left V 0 bases short and J 9 bases short, with 8 bases between. There are 12 residues in the CDR3. CDR1 and CDR2 (germline): LGHDT, YNNKEL (reference sequence). CDR3 region: CASSQDEGQAFF. CDR3 sequence (DNA): TGTGCCAGCAGCCAAGATGAGGGTCAAGCTTTCTTT.

The V gene is TRBV20-1, the J gene TRBJ2-3; no clear D gene. The V end was cut by 5 bases, the J end by 2 bases, with 11 bases between. The CDR3 sequence is 13 residues long. Per germline, CDR1 DFQATT and CDR2 SNEGSKA (reference sequence). The CDR3 nucleotides read TGCAGTGCTGGGTGGGGTTACACAGATACGCAGTATTTT. It encodes CSAGWGYTDTQYF.

This chain uses TRBV20-1 with TRBJ2-5, with D possibly matching TRBD2 (5 bases). V lost 4 bases, J lost 0 bases, and 12 bases lay in between. This CDR3 comprises 14 residues. CDR1 and CDR2 from the germline V gene are DFQATT and SNEGSKA (reference sequence). The CDR3 DNA reads as TGCAGTGCTACTGGGAAGGGAGACCAAGAGACCCAGTACTTC. Amino acids: CSATGKGDQETQYF.

The chain links TRBV12-3 or TRBV12-4 to TRBJ2-2; the D is unclear. The CDR3 totals 14 residues. Trimming removed 1 base from V and 2 bases from J, with 5 bases in between. The CDR3 region has the DNA TGTGCCAGCAGTTTAGGGATCAACACCGGGGAGCTGTTTTTT. This encodes CASSLGINTGELFF.

This sequence joins TRBV4-2 and TRBJ2-7; 7 bases match TRBD2. The CDR3 runs to 15 residues. Germline lookup yields CDR1 LGHNA and CDR2 YNFKEQ. The ends lost 4 bases at V and 6 bases at J; junction bases unmatched: 12. The DNA for the CDR3 is TGTGCCAGCAGCCTAAGTGGCGGCGGGAGTGCCGAGCAGTACTTC. It encodes CASSLSGGGSAEQYF.

This sequence joins TRBV7-8 and TRBJ2-7; D is perhaps TRBD1 (7 bases). Germline CDR1 is SGHVS and CDR2 is FQNEAQ. V was cut by 8 bases and J by 2 bases, with 19 bases left in between. The CDR3 spans 15 residues. The CDR3 spells CASQGVGWRAYEQYF. The CDR3 DNA is TGTGCCAGCCAGGGGGTGGGATGGAGGGCCTACGAGCAGTACTTC.

This clonotype was seen only a few times. V usage is TRBV5-1 and J usage is TRBJ2-3; the D is unclear. The CDR3 spans 14 residues. The germline gives CDR1 SGHRS, CDR2 YFSETQ. V lost 1 base, J lost 4 bases, and 10 bases lay in between. The CDR3 nucleotides read TGCGCCAGCAGCTTGAAGGGTGCGGCAGATACGCAGTATTTT. Residues: CASSLKGAADTQYF.

The chain uses TRBV20-1 and TRBJ2-7, with 10 bases lining up with TRBD1. The junction had 7 bases not matched to a gene; V was cut back by 0 bases and J by 5 bases. The CDR3 contains 15 residues. The V gene's germline CDR1 is DFQATT and CDR2 SNEGSKA (reference sequence). CDR3 sequence reads: CSARDRDRGTDEQYF. CDR3 DNA sequence: TGCAGTGCTAGAGATCGGGACAGGGGAACGGACGAGCAGTACTTC.

The genes are TRBV15 and TRBJ2-3; 9 positions agree with TRBD2. After removal of 1 base from V and 1 base from J, the junction contained 6 bases not matched to a gene. This CDR3 has 17 residues. Germline V lookup: CDR1 LNHNV, CDR2 YYDKDF (reference sequence). CDR3: CATSRVTASGGTDTQYF. CDR3 DNA sequence: TGTGCCACCAGCAGAGTTACGGCTAGCGGGGGCACAGATACGCAGTATTTT. Supplemented by reference TRBV15 and TRBJ2-3, the full variable domain reads DAMVIQNPRYQVTQFGKPVTLSCSQTLNHNVMYWYQQKSSQAPKLLFHYYDKDFNNEADTPDNFQSRRPNTSFCFLDIRSPGLGDTAMYLCATSRVTASGGTDTQYFGPGTRLTVL.

The V gene is TRBV14, the J gene TRBJ1-2; D may be TRBD1 (6 bases). From germline, CDR1 is SGHDN and CDR2 FVKESK. The CDR3 is 20 amino acids. Deletions cut 1 base from V and 3 bases from J, with 27 bases between. Here the CDR3 DNA reads TGTGCCAGCAGCCAAGGAGCCGCGGCGGGAACGGGACATATCGACTATGGCTACACCTTC. Translation: CASSQGAAAGTGHIDYGYTF. The full variable domain, rest sourced from reference TRBV14 and TRBJ1-2, is EAGVTQFPSHSVIEKGQTVTLRCDPISGHDNLYWYRRVMGKEIKFLLHFVKESKQDESGMPNNRFLAERTGGTYSTLKVQPAELEDSGVYFCASSQGAAAGTGHIDYGYTFGSGTRLTVV.

The chain links TRBV20-1 to TRBJ2-2; possible D gene TRBD1, 6 bases. The CDR3 is 15 residues long. V was clipped by 6 bases and J by 3 bases, with 17 bases between them. Per germline, CDR1 DFQATT and CDR2 SNEGSKA (reference sequence). The CDR3 nucleotides are TGCAGTGCCCCAAAAGGGGGATTTGACACCGGGGAGCTGTTTTTT. Translation gives CSAPKGGFDTGELFF.

This chain connects TRBV7-8 to TRBJ2-7, with D perhaps TRBD1 (6 bases). The CDR3 contains 15 residues. Trimming cost V 1 base and J 0 bases, with 10 bases left between them. The germline gives CDR1 SGHVS, CDR2 FQNEAQ. The CDR3 DNA follows: TGTGCCAGCAGCTTAGAGCTGGACAGCTCCTACGAGCAGTACTTC. It specifies CASSLELDSSYEQYF.

The chain carries TRBV10-3 and TRBJ2-7; 8 positions agree with TRBD1. The germline V gene encodes CDR1 ENHRY and CDR2 SYGVKD. The CDR3 is 16 residues long. Trimming at V came to 0 bases and at J to 3 bases, leaving 7 bases not matched to a gene. The CDR3 bases are TGTGCCATCAGTGAGTCAACTGACAGGGGCCTCTACGAGCAGTACTTC. Encoded protein: CAISESTDRGLYEQYF.

This clonotype was seen a single time. A junction boundary mismatches the germline segment, possibly from a read error. V and J are TRBV29-1 and TRBJ2-1, with D tentatively TRBD2 (5 bases). Germline assignment: CDR1 SQVTM and CDR2 ANQGSEA. The CDR3 is made up of 14 amino acids. In DNA, the CDR3 is TGCGGCGTTGAAGGGCGGGCTATGGGTTGGGGGCAGTTCTTC. This encodes CGVEGRAMGWGQFF.